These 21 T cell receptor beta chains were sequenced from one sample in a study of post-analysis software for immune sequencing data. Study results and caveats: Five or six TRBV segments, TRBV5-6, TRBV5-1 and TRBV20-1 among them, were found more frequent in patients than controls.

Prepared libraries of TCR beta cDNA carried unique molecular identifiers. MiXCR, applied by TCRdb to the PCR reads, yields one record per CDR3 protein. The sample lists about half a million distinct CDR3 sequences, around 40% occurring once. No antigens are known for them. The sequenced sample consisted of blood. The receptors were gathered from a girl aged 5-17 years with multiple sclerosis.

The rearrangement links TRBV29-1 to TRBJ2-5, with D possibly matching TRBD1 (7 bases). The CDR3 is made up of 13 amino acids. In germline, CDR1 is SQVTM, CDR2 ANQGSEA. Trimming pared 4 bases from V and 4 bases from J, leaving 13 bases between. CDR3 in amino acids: CSVVRQGGETQYF. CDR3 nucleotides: TGCAGCGTTGTACGGCAGGGGGGAGAGACCCAGTACTTC.

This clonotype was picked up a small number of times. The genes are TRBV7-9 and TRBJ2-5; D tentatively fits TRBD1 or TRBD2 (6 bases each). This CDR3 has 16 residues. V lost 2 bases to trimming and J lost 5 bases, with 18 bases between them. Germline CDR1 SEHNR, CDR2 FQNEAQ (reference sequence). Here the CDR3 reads CASSLTGRPRGETQYF. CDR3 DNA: TGTGCCAGCAGCTTAACAGGGAGACCGCGGGGTGAGACCCAGTACTTC.

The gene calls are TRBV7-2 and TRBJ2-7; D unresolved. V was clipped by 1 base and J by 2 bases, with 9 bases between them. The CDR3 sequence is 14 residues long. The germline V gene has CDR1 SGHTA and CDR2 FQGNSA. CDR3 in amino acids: CASSLDYETYEQYF. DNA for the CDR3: TGTGCCAGCAGCTTAGACTATGAGACCTACGAGCAGTACTTC.

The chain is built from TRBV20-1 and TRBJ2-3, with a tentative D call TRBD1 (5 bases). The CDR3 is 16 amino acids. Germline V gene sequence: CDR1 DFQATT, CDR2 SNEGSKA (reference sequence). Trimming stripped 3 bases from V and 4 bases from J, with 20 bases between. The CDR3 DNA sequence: TGCAGTGCTAGGCTCCCTGGACGATGGGGCGCAGATACGCAGTATTTT. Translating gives CSARLPGRWGADTQYF.

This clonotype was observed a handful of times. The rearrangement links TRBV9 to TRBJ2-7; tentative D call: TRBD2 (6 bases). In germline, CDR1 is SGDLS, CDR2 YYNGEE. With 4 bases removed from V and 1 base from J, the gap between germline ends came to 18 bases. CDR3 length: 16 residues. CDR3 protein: CASSPTGSSESYEQYF. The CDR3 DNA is TGTGCCAGCAGCCCCACGGGGTCTAGCGAATCCTACGAGCAGTACTTC. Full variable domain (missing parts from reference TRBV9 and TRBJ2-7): DSGVTQTPKHLITATGQRVTLRCSPRSGDLSVYWYQQSLDQGLQFLIQYYNGEERAKGNILERFSAQQFPDLHSELNLSSLELGDSALYFCASSPTGSSESYEQYFGPGTRLTVT.

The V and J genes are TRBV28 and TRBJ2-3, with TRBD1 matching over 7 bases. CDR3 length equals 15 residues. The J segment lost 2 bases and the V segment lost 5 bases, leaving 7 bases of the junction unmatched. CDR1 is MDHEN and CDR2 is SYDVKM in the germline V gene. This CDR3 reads CASSRPTGSTDTQYF. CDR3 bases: TGTGCCAGCAGTCGCCCGACAGGGTCCACAGATACGCAGTATTTT. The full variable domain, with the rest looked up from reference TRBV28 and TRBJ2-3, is DVKVTQSSRYLVKRTGEKVFLECVQDMDHENMFWYRQDPGLGLRLIYFSYDVKMKEKGDIPEGYSVSREKKERFSLILESASTNQTSMYLCASSRPTGSTDTQYFGPGTRLTVL.

The CDR3 reads CASSLQGAHEQYF. Here the CDR3 DNA reads TGTGCCAGCAGTTTGCAAGGAGCCCACGAGCAGTACTTC. This chain links TRBV27 with TRBJ2-7, with D unclear. Germline V CDR1 and CDR2: MNHEY, SMNVEV (reference sequence). The CDR3 has 13 residues. V lost 3 bases and J lost 5, with 11 bases in between.

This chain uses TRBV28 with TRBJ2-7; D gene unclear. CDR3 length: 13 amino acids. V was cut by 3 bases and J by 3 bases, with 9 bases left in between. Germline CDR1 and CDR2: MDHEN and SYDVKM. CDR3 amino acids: CASSFYRHYEQYF. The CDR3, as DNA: TGTGCCAGCAGTTTTTACCGTCACTACGAGCAGTACTTC.

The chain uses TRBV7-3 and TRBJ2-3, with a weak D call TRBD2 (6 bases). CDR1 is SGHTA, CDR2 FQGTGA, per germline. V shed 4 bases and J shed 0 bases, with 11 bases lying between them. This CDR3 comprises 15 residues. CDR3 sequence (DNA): TGTGCCAGCAGCTCACTTGGGACTAGCACAGATACGCAGTATTTT. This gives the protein CASSSLGTSTDTQYF.

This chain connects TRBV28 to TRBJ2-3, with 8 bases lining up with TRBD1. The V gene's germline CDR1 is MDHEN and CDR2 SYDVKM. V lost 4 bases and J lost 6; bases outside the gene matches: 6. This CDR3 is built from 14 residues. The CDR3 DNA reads TGTGCCAGCAGTTCCGGACAGGGACTGGATACGCAGTATTTT. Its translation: CASSSGQGLDTQYF. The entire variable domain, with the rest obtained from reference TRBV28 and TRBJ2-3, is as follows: DVKVTQSSRYLVKRTGEKVFLECVQDMDHENMFWYRQDPGLGLRLIYFSYDVKMKEKGDIPEGYSVSREKKERFSLILESASTNQTSMYLCASSSGQGLDTQYFGPGTRLTVL.

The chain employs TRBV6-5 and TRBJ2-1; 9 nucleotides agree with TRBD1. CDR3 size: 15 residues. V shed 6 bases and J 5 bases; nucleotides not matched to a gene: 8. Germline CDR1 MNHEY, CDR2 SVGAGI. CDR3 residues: CASRTGTGSHNEQFF. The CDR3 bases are TGTGCCAGCAGGACCGGGACAGGGTCCCACAATGAGCAGTTCTTC.

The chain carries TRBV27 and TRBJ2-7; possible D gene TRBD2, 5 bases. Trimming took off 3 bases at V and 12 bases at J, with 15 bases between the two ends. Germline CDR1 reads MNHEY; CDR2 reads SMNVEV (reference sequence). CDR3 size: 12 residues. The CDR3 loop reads CASSLPGVPWYF. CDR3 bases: TGTGCCAGCAGTTTGCCCGGGGTCCCGTGGTACTTC.

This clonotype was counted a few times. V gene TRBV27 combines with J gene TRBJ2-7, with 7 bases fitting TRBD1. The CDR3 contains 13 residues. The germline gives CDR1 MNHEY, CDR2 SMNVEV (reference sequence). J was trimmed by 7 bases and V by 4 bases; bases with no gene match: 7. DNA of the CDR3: TGTGCCAGCAGTTCGACAGGGCCCACTGAGCAGTACTTC. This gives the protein CASSSTGPTEQYF.

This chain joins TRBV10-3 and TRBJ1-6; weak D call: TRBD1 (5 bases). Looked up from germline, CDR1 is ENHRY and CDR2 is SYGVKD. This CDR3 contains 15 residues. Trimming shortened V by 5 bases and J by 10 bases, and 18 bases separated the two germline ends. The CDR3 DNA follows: TGTGCCATCAGTACGTTCCGGGACGGGACCTCACCCCTCCACTTT. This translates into CAISTFRDGTSPLHF.

The CDR3 sequence: CSAASGRGAHEQYF. In DNA, the CDR3 is TGCAGCGCTGCTTCGGGGAGGGGGGCCCACGAGCAGTACTTC. The genes are TRBV20-1 and TRBJ2-7; possible D gene TRBD2, 7 bases. Germline lookup yields CDR1 DFQATT and CDR2 SNEGSKA (reference sequence). There are 14 residues in the CDR3.

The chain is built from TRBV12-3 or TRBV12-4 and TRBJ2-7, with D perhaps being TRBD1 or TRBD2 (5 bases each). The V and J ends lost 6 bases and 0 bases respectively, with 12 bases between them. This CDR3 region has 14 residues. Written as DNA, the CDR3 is TGTGCCAGCAGCCTCCGGGACGGCTCCTACGAGCAGTACTTC. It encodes CASSLRDGSYEQYF.

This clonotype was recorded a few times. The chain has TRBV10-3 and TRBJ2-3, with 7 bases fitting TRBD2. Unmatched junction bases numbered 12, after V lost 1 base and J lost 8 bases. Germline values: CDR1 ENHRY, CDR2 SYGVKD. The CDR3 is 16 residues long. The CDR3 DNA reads TGTGCCATCAGTGAGTTGCTAGCGGACCCAGAAGTTACGCAGTATTTT. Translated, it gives CAISELLADPEVTQYF.

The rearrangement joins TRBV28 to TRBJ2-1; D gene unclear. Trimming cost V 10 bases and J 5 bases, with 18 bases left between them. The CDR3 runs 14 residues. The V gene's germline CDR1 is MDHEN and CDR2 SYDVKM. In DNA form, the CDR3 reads TGTGCCACCATGACCTCACCAACCGACAATGAGCAGTTCTTC. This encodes CATMTSPTDNEQFF.

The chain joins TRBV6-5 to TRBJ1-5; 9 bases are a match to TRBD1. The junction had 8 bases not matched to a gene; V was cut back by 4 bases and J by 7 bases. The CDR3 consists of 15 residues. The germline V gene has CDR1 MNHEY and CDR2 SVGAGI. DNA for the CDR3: TGTGCCAGCAGTTGGAGGACAGGGGTGGGCCAGCCCCAGCATTTT. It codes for CASSWRTGVGQPQHF.

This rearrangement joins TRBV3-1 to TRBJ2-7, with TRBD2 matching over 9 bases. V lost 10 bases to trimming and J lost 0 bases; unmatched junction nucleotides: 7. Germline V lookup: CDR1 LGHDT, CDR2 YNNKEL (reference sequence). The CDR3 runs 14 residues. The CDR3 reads CAIGSSGASYEQYF. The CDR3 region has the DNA TGTGCCATCGGTTCTAGCGGGGCCTCCTACGAGCAGTACTTC.

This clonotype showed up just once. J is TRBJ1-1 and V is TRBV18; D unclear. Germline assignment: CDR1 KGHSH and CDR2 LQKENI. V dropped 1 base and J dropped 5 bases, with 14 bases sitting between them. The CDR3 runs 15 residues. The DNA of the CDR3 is TGTGCCAGCTCACCACTCCAGGCTCGAGGGACTGAAGCTTTCTTT. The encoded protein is CASSPLQARGTEAFF.